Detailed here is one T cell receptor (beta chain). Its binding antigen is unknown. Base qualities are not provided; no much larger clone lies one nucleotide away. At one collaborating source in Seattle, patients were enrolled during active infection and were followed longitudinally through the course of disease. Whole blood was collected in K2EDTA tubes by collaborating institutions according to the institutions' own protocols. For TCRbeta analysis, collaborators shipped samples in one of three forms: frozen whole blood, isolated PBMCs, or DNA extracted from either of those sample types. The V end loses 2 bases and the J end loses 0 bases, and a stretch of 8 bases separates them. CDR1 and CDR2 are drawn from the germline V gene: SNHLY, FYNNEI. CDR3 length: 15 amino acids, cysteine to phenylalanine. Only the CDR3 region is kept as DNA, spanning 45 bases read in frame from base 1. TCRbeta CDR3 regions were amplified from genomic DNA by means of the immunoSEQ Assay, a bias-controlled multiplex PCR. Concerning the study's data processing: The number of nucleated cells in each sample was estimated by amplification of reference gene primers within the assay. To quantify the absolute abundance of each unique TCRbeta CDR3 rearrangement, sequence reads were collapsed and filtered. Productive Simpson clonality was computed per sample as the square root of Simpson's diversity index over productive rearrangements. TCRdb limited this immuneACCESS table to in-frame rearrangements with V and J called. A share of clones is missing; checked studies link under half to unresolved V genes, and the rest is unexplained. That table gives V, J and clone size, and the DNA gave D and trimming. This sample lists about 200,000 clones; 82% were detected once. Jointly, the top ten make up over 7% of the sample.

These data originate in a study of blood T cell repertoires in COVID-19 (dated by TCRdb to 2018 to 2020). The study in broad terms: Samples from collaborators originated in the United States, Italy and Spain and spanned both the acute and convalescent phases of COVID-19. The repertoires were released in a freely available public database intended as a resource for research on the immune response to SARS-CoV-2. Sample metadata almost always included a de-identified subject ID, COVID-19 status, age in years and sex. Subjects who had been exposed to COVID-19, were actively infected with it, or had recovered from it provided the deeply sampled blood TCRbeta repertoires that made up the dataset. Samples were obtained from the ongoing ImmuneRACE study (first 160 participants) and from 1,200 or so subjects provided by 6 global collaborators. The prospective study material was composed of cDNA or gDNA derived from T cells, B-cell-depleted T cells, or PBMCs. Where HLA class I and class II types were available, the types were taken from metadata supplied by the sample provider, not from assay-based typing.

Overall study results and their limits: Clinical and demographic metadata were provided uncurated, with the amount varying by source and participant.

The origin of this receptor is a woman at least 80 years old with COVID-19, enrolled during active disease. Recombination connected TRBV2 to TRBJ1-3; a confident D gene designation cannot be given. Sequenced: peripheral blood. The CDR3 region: CASSEQDLSGNTIYF. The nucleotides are TGTGCCAGCAGTGAACAGGATCTCTCTGGAAACACCATATATTTT.